Described below is a single T cell receptor (beta chain) sequence and its context. The data were obtained in a study of Graves' ophthalmopathy and Graves' hyperthyroidism. Clinical symptoms, serum thyroxine, TRAb, thyroid ultrasound and orbital computed tomography determined diagnosis. PBMCs were obtained from 9 to 10 ml of fresh peripheral blood. CDR1 is DFQATT, CDR2 SNEGSKA, per germline (reference sequence). V was pared by 6 bases and J by 11 bases, with 17 bases between. The CDR3 loop spans 12 amino acids. Transcripts of RNA were the source for amplifying TCR beta CDR3 regions. Amplification began with first-round RT-PCR using HTBI primers, then second-round multiplex PCR was performed. Via MiXCR, TCRdb re-called the multiplex PCR reads, giving one row per CDR3 protein. The sample carries about 660,000 distinct CDR3 sequences, more than 40% recorded once.

The sequenced material came from peripheral blood. The sequence was obtained from an adult man with Graves' ophthalmopathy. The chain joins TRBV20-1 to TRBJ1-5; tentative D call: TRBD1 (5 bases). CDR3 sequence (DNA): TGCAGTGCCCTCCGGGGGAAAGAGACCCAGCATTTT. Translating gives CSALRGKETQHF.